What follows is one TCR beta chain and its context. Clones were read by immunoSEQ multiplex PCR, and TCRdb kept only the in-frame ones, dropping some. This repertoire shows hundreds of thousands of clones, approximately 97% found once; its top ten account for less than 0.25%. The data belong to a study of shared clonotypes between healthy human individuals. V was pared by 0 bases and J by 2 bases, with 10 bases between. Germline assignment: CDR1 SEHNR and CDR2 FQNEAQ (reference sequence). The CDR3 length is 15 residues. The naive CD8 population came from CD45RO-negative cells selected for CCR7, without terminally differentiated effector memory CD45RA+ cells.

The source material was naive CD8+ T cells sorted from blood. The chain is built from TRBV7-9 and TRBJ1-1; perhaps TRBD1 as D (6 bases). The TCR was taken from a man younger than 45 in good health. The CDR3 loop is CASSLAPDRNTEAFF. Here the CDR3 DNA reads TGTGCCAGCAGCTTAGCCCCGGACAGAAACACTGAAGCTTTCTTT.